These 15 T cell receptor beta chains were sequenced from one sample in a study of early T cells in non-severe SARS-CoV-2 infection. Each CDR3 protein is one row after TCRdb ran MiXCR on the 5' RACE reads. The sample yields about 83,000 distinct CDR3 sequences, 10% to 15% seen once. Material: whole blood. All receptors derive from an adult who was a healthcare worker with PCR-confirmed SARS-CoV-2 infection or an uninfected control (not recorded which).

The V and J genes are TRBV7-2 and TRBJ2-2, with TRBD1 identical over 10 bases. From germline, CDR1 is SGHTA and CDR2 FQGNSA. Losses at the gene ends were 3 bases for V and 9 bases for J; bases not matched to a gene: 4. CDR3 length equals 14 residues. In nucleotides, the CDR3 is TGTGCCAGCAGCTTCCGGGACAGGGGACGGGAGCTGTTTTTT. It specifies CASSFRDRGRELFF.

The chain uses TRBV30 and TRBJ2-3; D is ambiguous. This CDR3 region has 12 residues. V lost 2 bases to trimming and J lost 8 bases, with 11 bases between them. From germline, CDR1 is GTSNPN and CDR2 SVGIG (reference sequence). The CDR3 reads CAWSSEDGTQYF. The DNA of the CDR3 is TGTGCCTGGAGTAGCGAGGATGGTACGCAGTATTTT.

The rearrangement links TRBV14 to TRBJ1-2; 10 bases are shared with TRBD1. The junction had 9 bases not matched to a gene; V was cut back by 1 base and J by 1 base. CDR1 and CDR2 (germline): SGHDN, FVKESK. This CDR3 region has 18 residues. The CDR3 DNA reads TGTGCCAGCAGCCAAGTTCCATGGGACAGGGGCTTTAACTATGGCTACACCTTC. Translated: CASSQVPWDRGFNYGYTF.

This clonotype was counted between two and nine times. The rearrangement joins TRBV12-3 or TRBV12-4 to TRBJ2-1; TRBD2 is a possible D gene (6 bases). The CDR3 has 14 residues. V was cut by 6 bases and J by 7 bases, with 16 bases left in between. CDR3 bases: TGTGCCAGCAGGATGCGGAGGGTCGAAAATGAGCAGTTCTTC. It specifies CASRMRRVENEQFF.

This chain joins TRBV4-1 and TRBJ2-2, with D perhaps matching TRBD1 (5 bases). Trimming left V 0 bases short and J 0 bases short, with 11 bases between. Germline lookup yields CDR1 MGHRA and CDR2 YSYEKL. This CDR3 comprises 17 residues. The CDR3 spells CASSQDLDRPNTGELFF. As DNA, the CDR3 is TGCGCCAGCAGCCAAGATCTCGACAGACCGAACACCGGGGAGCTGTTTTTT.

This chain's CDR3 is CASRRDSDQPQHF. The CDR3 nucleotides read TGTGCCAGCCGTAGGGACAGCGATCAGCCCCAGCATTTT. J is TRBJ1-5 and V is TRBV6-5; TRBD1 agrees at 7 bases. Germline V lookup: CDR1 MNHEY, CDR2 SVGAGI. Losses at the gene ends were 8 bases for V and 5 bases for J; bases not matched to a gene: 6. This CDR3 region has 13 residues.

The table lists this clonotype with a few counts. J is TRBJ1-6 and V is TRBV7-2; no firm D call. The length of the CDR3 is 13 residues. Looked up from germline, CDR1 is SGHTA and CDR2 is FQGNSA. Between the trimmed V and J ends, which lost 3 bases and 10 bases, there was a span of 10 bases. The CDR3 DNA follows: TGTGCCAGCAGCTTTATCGACCGATCACCCCTCCACTTT. As protein: CASSFIDRSPLHF.

This clonotype showed up just a few times. The gene calls are TRBV6-6 and TRBJ1-2, with 9 bases matching TRBD1. V was pared by 0 bases and J by 4 bases, with 6 bases of the junction left unmatched. The CDR3 contains 16 residues. Germline V CDR1 and CDR2: MNHNY, SVGAGI (reference sequence). As DNA, the CDR3 is TGTGCCAGCAGTTACTCGAGCGGACAGGGGTCCTATGGCTACACCTTC. This gives the protein CASSYSSGQGSYGYTF.

This clonotype showed up just a few times. The genes are TRBV6-2 or TRBV6-3 and TRBJ2-7; tentative D call: TRBD1 (5 bases). Germline V CDR1 and CDR2: MNHEY, SVGEGT. This CDR3 is 14 amino acids long. V was pared by 8 bases and J by 4 bases, with 18 bases between. CDR3: CASCTTDNRYEQYF. DNA of the CDR3: TGTGCCAGCTGCACCACGGACAATCGATACGAGCAGTACTTC.

The chain has TRBV11-1 and TRBJ2-7; D is unresolved. This CDR3 contains 14 residues. The V end lost 2 bases, the J end lost 2 bases, and 10 bases lay between the germline ends. The V gene's germline CDR1 is SGHAT and CDR2 FQDESV (reference sequence). CDR3 DNA: TGTGCCAGCAGCTTATCCCTCCTCACCTACGAGCAGTACTTC. Its protein is CASSLSLLTYEQYF.

This clonotype was counted a few times. J is TRBJ2-1 and V is TRBV15; D possibly corresponds to TRBD2 (5 bases). The CDR3 runs 16 residues. Trimming removed 0 bases at V and 0 bases at J, with 9 bases between. Looked up from germline, CDR1 is LNHNV and CDR2 is YYDKDF (reference sequence). CDR3 sequence: CATSRDSASSYNEQFF. CDR3 sequence (DNA): TGTGCCACCAGCAGAGATAGCGCCAGCTCCTACAATGAGCAGTTCTTC.

This rearrangement joins TRBV12-3 or TRBV12-4 to TRBJ2-2; TRBD1 is a possible D gene (7 bases). The CDR3 is made up of 17 amino acids. V was pared by 6 bases and J by 5 bases, with 22 bases between. This CDR3 reads CASSATGRRFGTGELFF. The CDR3 DNA follows: TGTGCCAGCAGCGCGACAGGGAGGAGATTCGGGACCGGGGAGCTGTTTTTT.

The chain recombines TRBV11-1 with TRBJ2-3, with TRBD2 matching 8 bases. The length of the CDR3 is 16 residues. V dropped 0 bases and J dropped 4; count of bases not matched to a gene: 6. Germline V gene data show CDR1 as SGHAT and CDR2 as FQDESV (reference sequence). The CDR3 region has the DNA TGTGCCAGCAGCTTAGCGCCTGCGGGAGGACCAGATACGCAGTATTTT. Protein: CASSLAPAGGPDTQYF.

This clonotype was counted a few times. The gene calls are TRBV20-1 and TRBJ2-2; D is ambiguous. Germline CDR1 is DFQATT and CDR2 is SNEGSKA (reference sequence). The CDR3 loop spans 14 amino acids. The V and J ends lost 3 bases and 11 bases respectively, with 19 bases between them. The CDR3 coding sequence is TGCAGTGCTAGTAGTGGTTTACTATACCAAGAGCTGTTTTTT. Translation: CSASSGLLYQELFF.

This clonotype was counted only a few times. V is TRBV7-9 and J is TRBJ1-1, with no clear D. Trimming took off 4 bases at V and 4 bases at J, with 13 bases between the two ends. CDR3 size: 14 residues. Germline V gene lookup returns CDR1 SEHNR and CDR2 FQNEAQ (reference sequence). The CDR3 nucleotides read TGTGCCAGCAGCTATTCCCCTCGCGGCACTGAAGCTTTCTTT. Amino acid sequence: CASSYSPRGTEAFF.